This T cell receptor beta chain came from a study of blood T cells in healthy people across ages. Findings and limits, study-wide: Among T cells, TCR beta diversity per million cells dropped roughly linearly as age rose.

Notes on this clonotype: The antigen is unknown.

Combining a sample-barcoded 5' primer with a J-beta primer mix, a second PCR ran for 7 to 11 cycles. TCRdb analysed the 5' RACE reads with MiXCR anew, one entry per CDR3 protein. Among roughly 650,000 distinct CDR3 sequences listed, about 30% were seen once. This CDR3 is 16 amino acids long. CDR1 is SGHRS and CDR2 is YFSETQ in the germline V gene. V was clipped by 0 bases and J by 2 bases, with 13 bases between them. This clonotype originated in a woman of 80 years or more in good health. The specimen sequenced was blood. The chain couples TRBV5-1 to TRBJ2-3; TRBD2 might be the D (5 bases). CDR3 coding DNA: TGCGCCAGCAGCTTGGGCACGGGAATCAACACAGATACGCAGTATTTT. This encodes CASSLGTGINTDTQYF.